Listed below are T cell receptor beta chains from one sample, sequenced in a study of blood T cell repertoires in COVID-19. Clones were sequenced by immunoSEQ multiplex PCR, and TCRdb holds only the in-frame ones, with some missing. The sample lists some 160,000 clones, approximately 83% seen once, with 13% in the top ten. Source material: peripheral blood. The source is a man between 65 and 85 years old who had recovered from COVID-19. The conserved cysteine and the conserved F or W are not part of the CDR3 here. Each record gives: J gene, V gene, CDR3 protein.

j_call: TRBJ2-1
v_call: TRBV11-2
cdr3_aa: ASSQTVNSYNEQF

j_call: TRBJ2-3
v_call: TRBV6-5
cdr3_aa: ASKTSGRSDTQY

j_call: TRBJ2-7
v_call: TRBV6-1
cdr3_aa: ASSEGQAYEQY

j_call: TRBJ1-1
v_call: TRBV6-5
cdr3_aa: ASSSTHGGAGGRAF

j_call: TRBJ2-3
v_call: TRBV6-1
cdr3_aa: ASSEALLAGVSDTQY

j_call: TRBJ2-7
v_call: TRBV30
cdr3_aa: AWSVGTYSYEQY

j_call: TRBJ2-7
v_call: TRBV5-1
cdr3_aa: ASSWSGSYEQY

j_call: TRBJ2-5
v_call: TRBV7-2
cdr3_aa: ASSPRLAGKETQY

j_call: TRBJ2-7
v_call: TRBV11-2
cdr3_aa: ASSHGTGPRYEQY

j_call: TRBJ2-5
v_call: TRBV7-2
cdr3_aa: ASSFGTGLQAQY

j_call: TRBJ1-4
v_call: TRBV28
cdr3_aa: ASSNRVPEKLF

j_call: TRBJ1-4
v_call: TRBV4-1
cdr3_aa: ASSQEGQRNEKLF

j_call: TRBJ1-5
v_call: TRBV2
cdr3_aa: ASSLEQNSNQPQH

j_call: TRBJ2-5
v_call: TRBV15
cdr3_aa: ATSRPGLSETQY

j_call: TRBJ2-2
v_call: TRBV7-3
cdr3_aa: ATSRGGSSGELF

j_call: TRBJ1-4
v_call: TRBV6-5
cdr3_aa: ASKTGVATNEKLF

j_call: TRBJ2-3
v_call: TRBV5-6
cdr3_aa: ASRRSGTGSDTQY

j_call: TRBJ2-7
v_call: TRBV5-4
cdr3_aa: ASRMGQGGDEQY

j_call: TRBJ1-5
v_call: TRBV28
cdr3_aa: ASSNGQGRQPQH

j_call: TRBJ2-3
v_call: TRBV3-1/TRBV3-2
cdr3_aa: ASSPSRDSSGTDTQY

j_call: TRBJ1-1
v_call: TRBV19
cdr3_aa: ASSIAGTTATEAF

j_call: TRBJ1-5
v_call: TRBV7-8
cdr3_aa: ASSLARGQPQH

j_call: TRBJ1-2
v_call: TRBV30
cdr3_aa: AWSLQGFYGYT

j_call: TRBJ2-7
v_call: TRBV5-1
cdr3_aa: ASRPAQGAYEQY

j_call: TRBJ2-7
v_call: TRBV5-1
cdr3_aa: ASSLDGLRTSALYEQY

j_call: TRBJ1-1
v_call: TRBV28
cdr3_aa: ATQNRDRGAF

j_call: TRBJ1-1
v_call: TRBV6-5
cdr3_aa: ASSNRREAF

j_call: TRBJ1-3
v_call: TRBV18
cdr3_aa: ASSPTGELGNTIY

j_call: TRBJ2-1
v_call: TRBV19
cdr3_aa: ASSSFGGDRYNEQF

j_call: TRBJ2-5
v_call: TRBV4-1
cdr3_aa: ASSQGDRRETQY

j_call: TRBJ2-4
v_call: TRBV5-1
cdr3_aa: ASSLGGAGKNIQY

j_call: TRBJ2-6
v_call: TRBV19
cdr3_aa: ASSIDRGRMTGLSGANVLT

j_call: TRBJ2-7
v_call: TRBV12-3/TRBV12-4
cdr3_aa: ASSSTSPPGY

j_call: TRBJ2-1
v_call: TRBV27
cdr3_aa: ASRGDGYNEQF

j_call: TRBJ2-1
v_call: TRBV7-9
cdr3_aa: ASSGQREQNEQF

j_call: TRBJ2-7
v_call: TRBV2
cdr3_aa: ASSGGTSGSYEQY

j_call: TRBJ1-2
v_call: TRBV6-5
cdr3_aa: ASSYSTGGIYGYT

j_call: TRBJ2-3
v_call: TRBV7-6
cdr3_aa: ASSFAGGNTDTQY

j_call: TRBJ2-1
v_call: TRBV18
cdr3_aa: ASSPTVYNEQF

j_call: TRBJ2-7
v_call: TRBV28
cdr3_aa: ASGQGYEQY

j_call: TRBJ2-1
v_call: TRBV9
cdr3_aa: ASSVGSNEQF

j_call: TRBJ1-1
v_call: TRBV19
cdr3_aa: ASIRSEGAWTEAF

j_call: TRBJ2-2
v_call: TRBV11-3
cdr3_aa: ASSFQVTGELF

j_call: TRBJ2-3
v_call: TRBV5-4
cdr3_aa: ASRPTTEWDTQY

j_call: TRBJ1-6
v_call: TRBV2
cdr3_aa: ARKIGVNSPLH